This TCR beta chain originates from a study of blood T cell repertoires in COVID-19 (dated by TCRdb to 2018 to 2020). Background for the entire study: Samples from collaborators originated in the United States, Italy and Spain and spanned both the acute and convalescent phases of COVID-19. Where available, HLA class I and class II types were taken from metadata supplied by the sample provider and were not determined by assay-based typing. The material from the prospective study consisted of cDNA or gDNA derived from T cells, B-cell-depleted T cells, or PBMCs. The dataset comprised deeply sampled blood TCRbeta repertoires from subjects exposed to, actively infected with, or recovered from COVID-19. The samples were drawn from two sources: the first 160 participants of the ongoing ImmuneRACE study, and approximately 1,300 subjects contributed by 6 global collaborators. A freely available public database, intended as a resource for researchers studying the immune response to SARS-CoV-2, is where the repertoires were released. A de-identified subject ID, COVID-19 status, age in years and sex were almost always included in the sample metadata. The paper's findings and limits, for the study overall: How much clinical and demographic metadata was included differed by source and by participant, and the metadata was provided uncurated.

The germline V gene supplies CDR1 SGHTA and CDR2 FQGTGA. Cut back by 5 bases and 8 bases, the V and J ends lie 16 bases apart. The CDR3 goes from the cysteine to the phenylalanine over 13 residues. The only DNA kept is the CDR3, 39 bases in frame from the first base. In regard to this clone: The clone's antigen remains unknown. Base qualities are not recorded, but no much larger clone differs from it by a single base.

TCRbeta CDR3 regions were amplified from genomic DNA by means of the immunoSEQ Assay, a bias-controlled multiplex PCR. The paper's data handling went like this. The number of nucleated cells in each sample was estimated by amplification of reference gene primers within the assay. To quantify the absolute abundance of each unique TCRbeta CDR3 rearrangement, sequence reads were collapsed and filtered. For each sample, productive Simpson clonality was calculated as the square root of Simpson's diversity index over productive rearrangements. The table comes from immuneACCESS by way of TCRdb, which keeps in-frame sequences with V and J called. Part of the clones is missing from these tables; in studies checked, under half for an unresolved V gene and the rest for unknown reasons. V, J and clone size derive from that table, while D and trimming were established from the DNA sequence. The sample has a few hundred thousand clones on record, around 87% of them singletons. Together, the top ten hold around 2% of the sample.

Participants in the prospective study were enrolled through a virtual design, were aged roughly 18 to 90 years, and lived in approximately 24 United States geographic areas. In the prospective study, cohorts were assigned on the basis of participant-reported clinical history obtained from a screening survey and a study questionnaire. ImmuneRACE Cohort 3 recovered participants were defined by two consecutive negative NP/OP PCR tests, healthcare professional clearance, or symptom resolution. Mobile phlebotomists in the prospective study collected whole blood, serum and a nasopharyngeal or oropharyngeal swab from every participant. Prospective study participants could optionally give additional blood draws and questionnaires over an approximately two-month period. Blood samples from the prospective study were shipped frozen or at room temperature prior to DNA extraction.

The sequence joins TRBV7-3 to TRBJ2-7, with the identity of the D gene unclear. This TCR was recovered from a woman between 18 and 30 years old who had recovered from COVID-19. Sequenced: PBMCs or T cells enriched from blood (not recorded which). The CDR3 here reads CASSPGVGAQQYF. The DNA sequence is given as TGTGCCAGCAGCCCGGGTGTAGGAGCCCAGCAGTACTTC.